Sequencing of this T cell receptor (beta chain) was carried out in a study of blood T cell repertoires in COVID-19. Study in general: Italy, Spain and the United States were the sources of the convalescent and acute COVID-19 samples. PBMCs, B-cell-depleted T cells, or T cells provided the cDNA or gDNA that made up the material.

In the original analysis: Nucleated cell number was recorded as an estimate derived from reference gene primer amplification. TCRdb's copy holds only in-frame clones and misses some; the assay was immunoSEQ multiplex PCR. The D gene and trimming were derived from the DNA, and the V and J assignments and clone size from that table. The sample contains some 350,000 clones, roughly 89% of which appear only once. V gave up 4 bases and J gave up 0 bases; unmatched junction bases: 10. The germline V gene encodes CDR1 MGHRA and CDR2 YSYEKL. The CDR3 is 18 residues long. The genes are TRBV4-1 and TRBJ1-4, with 8 bases matching TRBD1. The TCR originated in a woman under 30 who had recovered from COVID-19. The material sequenced was peripheral blood. CDR3 nucleotide sequence: TGCGCCAGCAGCCGTACTACAGGGGGGGGTGCAACTAATGAAAAACTGTTTTTT. It yields the protein CASSRTTGGGATNEKLFF.